Listed here are 15 T cell receptor beta chains from one sample, sequenced in a study of vaccination effects on CD4 cells after COVID-19. Sequencing used immunoSEQ multiplex PCR; TCRdb keeps in-frame clones, though not all of them. The table lists 70,000 or so clones, 73% of them singletons. The antigens of these receptors remain unknown. The culture ran for approximately 10 days, and then CD4+ T cells were isolated. The participants, recipients of two vaccine doses, got either BNT162b2 or mRNA-1273. The starting material was CD4+ T cells from PBMCs cultured without peptide, obtained after COVID-19 vaccination. Receptors were obtained from a human donor who received a COVID-19 vaccine.

In nucleotides, the CDR3 is TGTGCCAGCAGCCTCCGGACTAGCGAGGAGACCCAGTACTTC. Its translation: CASSLRTSEETQYF. The chain carries TRBV7-2 and TRBJ2-5; 9 bases are a match to TRBD2. V dropped 5 bases and J dropped 5; count of bases not matched to a gene: 6. Germline V lookup: CDR1 SGHTA, CDR2 FQGNSA. The CDR3 is made up of 14 amino acids.

CDR3 nucleotides: TGCGCCAGCACTACAGGGCCGGCTGAAGCTTTCTTT. Residues: CASTTGPAEAFF. V usage is TRBV10-2 and J usage is TRBJ1-1; a weak D match, TRBD1 (6 bases). Germline V gene sequence: CDR1 WSHSY, CDR2 SAAADI. Trimming shortened V by 7 bases and J by 6 bases, and 12 bases separated the two germline ends. The CDR3 is 12 residues long.

This chain uses TRBV2 with TRBJ1-1; no definite D call. CDR1 and CDR2 from the germline V gene are SNHLY and FYNNEI. The CDR3 has 12 amino acids. The V and J ends lost 4 bases and 1 base respectively, with 4 bases between them. The CDR3 here is CASSGENTEAFF. The DNA for the CDR3 is TGTGCCAGCAGTGGGGAGAACACTGAAGCTTTCTTT.

J is TRBJ2-5 and V is TRBV18, with unresolved D. V gave up 1 base and J gave up 4 bases, with 7 bases separating them. The CDR3 extends over 13 amino acids. The germline gives CDR1 KGHSH, CDR2 LQKENI. The CDR3 reads CASSPRQGETQYF. CDR3 nucleotides: TGTGCCAGCTCACCACGACAAGGAGAGACCCAGTACTTC.

This clone was found a few times. The V call is TRBV7-7, the J call TRBJ1-1; D is possibly TRBD1 (5 bases). The CDR3 is 15 residues long. V dropped 6 bases and J dropped 1 base, with 15 bases sitting between them. The germline CDR1 and CDR2 sequences are SSHAT and FNYEAQ (reference sequence). CDR3 coding DNA: TGTGCCAGCAGTCTAAATCGGACACCGAACACTGAAGCTTTCTTT. Protein sequence: CASSLNRTPNTEAFF.

This clone was recorded only once. The chain links TRBV5-5 to TRBJ2-3; a weak D match, TRBD1 (6 bases). This CDR3 region has 15 residues. CDR1 is SGHKS, CDR2 YYEKEE, per germline (reference sequence). V was cut by 4 bases and J by 3 bases, with 15 bases left in between. The CDR3 bases are TGTGCCAGCAGCACGCAGGGGATTGAGACAGATACGCAGTATTTT. Translation: CASSTQGIETDTQYF.

This clone appeared once. The rearrangement links TRBV2 to TRBJ1-2; D is unclear. The CDR3 is 13 amino acids. Trimming removed 2 bases from V and 3 bases from J, with 7 bases in between. Germline V lookup: CDR1 SNHLY, CDR2 FYNNEI. The CDR3 DNA reads TGTGCCAGCAGTGAAATAGTATACTATGGCTACACCTTC. This gives the protein CASSEIVYYGYTF.

This clone was detected a few times. A read error may account for a junction end that differs from germline. V usage is TRBV2 and J usage is TRBJ1-6; 7 bases agree with TRBD1. This CDR3 has 13 residues. CDR1 SNHLY and CDR2 FYNNEI come from the germline V gene. The CDR3 spells CASSRDSNPPLHF. The CDR3 DNA reads as TGTGCCAGCAGTCGGGACAGTAATCCACCCCTCCACTTT.

The V and J genes are TRBV7-2 and TRBJ1-1; 8 bases are shared with TRBD1. CDR3 length equals 14 residues. Germline CDR1 SGHTA, CDR2 FQGNSA. The V segment lost 5 bases and the J segment 1 base; nucleotides outside the gene matches: 3. CDR3 coding DNA: TGTGCCAGCAGCCGCGACAGGGGGAACACTGAAGCTTTCTTT. The encoded protein is CASSRDRGNTEAFF.

The chain has TRBV3-1 (or the pseudogene TRBV3-2) and TRBJ1-2; D is possibly TRBD1 (5 bases). Germline V gene lookup returns CDR1 LGHDT and CDR2 YNNKEL (reference sequence). The CDR3 length is 13 residues. V was cut by 2 bases and J by 6 bases, with 10 bases left in between. The CDR3 protein is CASSQLGPDGYTF. In nucleotides, the CDR3 is TGTGCCAGCAGCCAATTGGGGCCCGATGGCTACACCTTC.

This rearrangement joins TRBV5-1 to TRBJ2-3; D is unresolved. This CDR3 comprises 14 residues. V lost 2 bases to trimming and J lost 1 base, with 8 bases between them. CDR1 is SGHRS and CDR2 is YFSETQ in the germline V gene. For the CDR3, the DNA is TGCGCCAGCAGCTTAGCAAGGGGCACAGATACGCAGTATTTT. The encoded protein is CASSLARGTDTQYF. Variable domain in full (rest from reference TRBV5-1 and TRBJ2-3): KAGVTQTPRYLIKTRGQQVTLSCSPISGHRSVSWYQQTPGQGLQFLFEYFSETQRNKGNFPGRFSGRQFSNSRSEMNVSTLELGDSALYLCASSLARGTDTQYFGPGTRLTVL.

For this clone: The sample contains more than one DNA sequence encoding this CDR3. The chain employs TRBV20-1 and TRBJ1-1; D not certain. From germline, CDR1 is DFQATT and CDR2 SNEGSKA (reference sequence). Trimming left V 6 bases short and J 5 bases short, with 10 bases between. This CDR3 comprises 11 residues. The CDR3 reads CSAAGRTEAFF. Here the CDR3 DNA reads TGCAGTGCAGCCGGGAGGACTGAAGCTTTCTTT.

The chain joins TRBV5-1 to TRBJ2-3; D is possibly TRBD1 (6 bases). Germline assignment: CDR1 SGHRS and CDR2 YFSETQ. The CDR3 extends over 13 amino acids. V was clipped by 2 bases and J by 3 bases, with 7 bases between them. CDR3: CASSLDRTDTQYF. CDR3 DNA: TGCGCCAGCAGCTTAGACAGGACAGATACGCAGTATTTT.

In its sample, this clone was seen a few times. This sequence joins TRBV28 and TRBJ2-2; perhaps D is TRBD1 or TRBD2 (8 bases each). V was clipped by 6 bases and J by 3 bases, with 17 bases between them. The CDR3 is 16 residues long. Germline CDR1 reads MDHEN; CDR2 reads SYDVKM. The CDR3 region is CASSDRGAGDTGELFF. The CDR3 DNA sequence: TGTGCCAGCAGCGACAGGGGAGCGGGGGACACCGGGGAGCTGTTTTTT. The complete variable domain, with remaining parts taken from reference TRBV28 and TRBJ2-2, reads DVKVTQSSRYLVKRTGEKVFLECVQDMDHENMFWYRQDPGLGLRLIYFSYDVKMKEKGDIPEGYSVSREKKERFSLILESASTNQTSMYLCASSDRGAGDTGELFFGEGSRLTVL.

This chain connects TRBV24-1 to TRBJ2-6; unclear D gene. Trimming stripped 4 bases from V and 13 bases from J, with 13 bases between. Germline V gives CDR1 KGHDR, CDR2 SFDVKD. The CDR3 totals 13 residues. CDR3 coding DNA: TGTGCCACCAGTGACGAGTCATACAGTGTCCTGACTTTC. This codes for CATSDESYSVLTF.